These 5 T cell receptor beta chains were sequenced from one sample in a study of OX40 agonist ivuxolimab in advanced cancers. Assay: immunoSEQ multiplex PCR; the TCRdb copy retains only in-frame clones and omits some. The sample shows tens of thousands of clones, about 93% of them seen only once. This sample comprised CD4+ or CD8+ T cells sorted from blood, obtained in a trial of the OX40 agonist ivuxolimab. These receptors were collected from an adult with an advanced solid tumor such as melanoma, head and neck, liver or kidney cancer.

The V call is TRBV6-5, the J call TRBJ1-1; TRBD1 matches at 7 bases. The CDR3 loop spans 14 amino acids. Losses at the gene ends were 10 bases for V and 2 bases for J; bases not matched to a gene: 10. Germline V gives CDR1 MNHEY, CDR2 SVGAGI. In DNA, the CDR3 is TGTGCCACCAGGGAGGGGGCGTTAAACACTGAAGCTTTCTTT. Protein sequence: CATREGALNTEAFF.

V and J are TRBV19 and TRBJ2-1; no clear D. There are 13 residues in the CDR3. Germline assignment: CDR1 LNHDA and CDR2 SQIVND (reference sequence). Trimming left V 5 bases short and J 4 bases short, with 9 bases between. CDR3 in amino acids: CASSAAKYNEQFF. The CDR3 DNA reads TGTGCCAGTAGTGCGGCCAAATACAATGAGCAGTTCTTC.

The CDR3 protein is CASSPGAESAYEQYF. Written as DNA, the CDR3 is TGTGCCAGCTCACCAGGTGCTGAGTCAGCCTACGAGCAGTACTTC. The genes are TRBV18 and TRBJ2-7; D unclear. The germline V and J ends were trimmed by 2 bases and 2 bases, with 13 bases remaining between them. The V gene's germline CDR1 is KGHSH and CDR2 LQKENI. The CDR3 totals 15 residues.

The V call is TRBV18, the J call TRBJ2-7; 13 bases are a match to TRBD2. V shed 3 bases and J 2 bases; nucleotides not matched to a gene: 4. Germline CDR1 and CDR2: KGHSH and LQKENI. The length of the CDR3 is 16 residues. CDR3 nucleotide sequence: TGTGCCAGCTCACCCAGCGGACTAGCGGGAGCCTACGAGCAGTACTTC. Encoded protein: CASSPSGLAGAYEQYF.

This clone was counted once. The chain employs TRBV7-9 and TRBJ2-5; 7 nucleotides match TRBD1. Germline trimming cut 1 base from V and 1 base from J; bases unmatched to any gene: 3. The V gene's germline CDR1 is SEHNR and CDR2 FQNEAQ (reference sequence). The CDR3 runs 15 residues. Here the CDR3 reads CASSLGDRLQETQYF. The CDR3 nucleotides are TGTGCCAGCAGCTTAGGGGACAGACTCCAAGAGACCCAGTACTTC.